This TCR beta chain was recovered during a study of shared clonotypes between healthy human individuals. Study information: Each donor had three CD4 naive, three CD4 memory, two CD8 naive and one CD8 memory plate. Whole-study findings and limits: Memory subsets generally showed smaller estimated richness than naive subsets did. Investigators collected only blood, and repertoires in tissues likely differ.

As defined, naive CD8 cells were CD45RO-negative and positively selected for CCR7, with terminally differentiated effector memory CD45RA+ cells excluded. CDR3 length equals 14 residues. Trimming took off 5 bases at V and 1 base at J, with 11 bases between the two ends. CDR1 MNHEY and CDR2 SVGAGI come from the germline V gene. With regard to this clone: Its matching antigen is unknown.

This table comes from immunoSEQ multiplex PCR, and its TCRdb copy is limited to in-frame clones, with some not included. The sample shows around 2,000,000 clones, over 85% of them seen only once. This TCR was recovered from a man aged 18 to 30 in good health. The chain links TRBV6-5 to TRBJ1-1; no definite D call. What was sequenced was naive CD8+ T cells sorted from blood. CDR3: CASSLPGSNTEAFF. CDR3 bases: TGTGCCAGCAGTCTCCCGGGATCGAACACTGAAGCTTTCTTT.